Listed below are T cell receptor beta chains from one sample, sequenced in a study of high-grade serous ovarian cancer treatment subgroups. Measured with immunoSEQ multiplex PCR; TCRdb has only the in-frame clones, and not every one. The table has some 28,000 clones, 84% seen once. The sample comprised tumor tissue. These receptor sequences come from a human donor with high-grade serous ovarian cancer. Both conserved end residues are trimmed from each CDR3.

j_gene: TRBJ2-5
v_gene: TRBV4-2
CDR3aa: ASSRTSGDLLATQY

j_gene: TRBJ2-7
v_gene: TRBV6-5
CDR3aa: ASNPGSGGTYEQY

j_gene: TRBJ1-2
v_gene: TRBV6-5
CDR3aa: ASRTGNYGYT

j_gene: TRBJ1-5
v_gene: TRBV18
CDR3aa: ASSPGDFRQPQH

j_gene: TRBJ1-3
v_gene: TRBV7-9
CDR3aa: ASSFGSPGNTIY

j_gene: TRBJ2-2
v_gene: TRBV6-1
CDR3aa: ASSDPGRRNTGELF

j_gene: TRBJ2-7
v_gene: TRBV6-5
CDR3aa: ASSYQGRGEQY

j_gene: TRBJ1-4
v_gene: TRBV7-9
CDR3aa: ASSPDVTGSGEKLF

j_gene: TRBJ2-1
v_gene: TRBV5-1
CDR3aa: ASSLGVGTGNHEQF

j_gene: TRBJ2-1
v_gene: TRBV25-1
CDR3aa: ASSVPTSGNEQF

j_gene: TRBJ2-3
v_gene: TRBV11-3
CDR3aa: ASSFGQGGTDTQY

j_gene: TRBJ2-5
v_gene: TRBV19
CDR3aa: ASSIMGPGTGKETQY

j_gene: TRBJ1-1
v_gene: TRBV5-4
CDR3aa: ASSRDRHNEAF

j_gene: TRBJ1-1
v_gene: TRBV18
CDR3aa: ASSPSSGEAF

j_gene: TRBJ2-7
v_gene: TRBV5-6
CDR3aa: ASSRTRRYEQY

j_gene: TRBJ2-1
v_gene: TRBV7-9
CDR3aa: ASSLGGQGADEQF

j_gene: TRBJ2-2
v_gene: TRBV7-2
CDR3aa: ASSLGLAVANTGELF

j_gene: TRBJ1-4
v_gene: TRBV18
CDR3aa: ASSPYPATNEKLF

j_gene: TRBJ2-5
v_gene: TRBV18
CDR3aa: ASAPGLAAQETQY

j_gene: TRBJ1-4
v_gene: TRBV11-3
CDR3aa: ASSLRDRSPKSTNEKLF

j_gene: TRBJ1-1
v_gene: TRBV28
CDR3aa: ASSTDSHTEAF

j_gene: TRBJ2-7
v_gene: TRBV16
CDR3aa: ASSQQGQSHEQY

j_gene: TRBJ2-2
v_gene: TRBV7-6
CDR3aa: ASSSPAVGATSNTGELF

j_gene: TRBJ2-5
v_gene: TRBV4-1
CDR3aa: ASSQTGGETQY

j_gene: TRBJ1-5
v_gene: TRBV19
CDR3aa: ASSMYRGHRVNQPQH

j_gene: TRBJ2-1
v_gene: TRBV5-1
CDR3aa: ASSLVQNYNEQF

j_gene: TRBJ1-2
v_gene: TRBV28
CDR3aa: ASSPPYRRNGYT

j_gene: TRBJ1-1
v_gene: TRBV7-3
CDR3aa: ASSLRRDSNTEAF

j_gene: TRBJ2-7
v_gene: TRBV28
CDR3aa: ASSLSRAPVSGQY

j_gene: TRBJ2-1
v_gene: TRBV7-2
CDR3aa: ASSGTLAAYNEQF

j_gene: TRBJ1-6
v_gene: TRBV11-2
CDR3aa: ASSFLNSPLH

j_gene: TRBJ2-7
v_gene: TRBV6-1
CDR3aa: ASSERGVGEQY

j_gene: TRBJ2-7
v_gene: TRBV5-5
CDR3aa: ASSLVQELSYEQY

j_gene: TRBJ1-2
v_gene: TRBV25-1
CDR3aa: ASSIRDRAFGGYT

j_gene: TRBJ2-1
v_gene: TRBV19
CDR3aa: ATLGGRRYNEQF

j_gene: TRBJ2-1
v_gene: TRBV18
CDR3aa: ASSPPKFEQF

j_gene: TRBJ2-5
v_gene: TRBV23-1
CDR3aa: ASSHIGGSAQETQY

j_gene: TRBJ2-5
v_gene: TRBV6-1
CDR3aa: ASSLNYQETQY

j_gene: TRBJ2-2
v_gene: TRBV6-1
CDR3aa: ASGWGVSGSGELF

j_gene: TRBJ2-5
v_gene: TRBV19
CDR3aa: ASSVLAGVETQY

j_gene: TRBJ1-5
v_gene: TRBV29-1
CDR3aa: SVGTGGNQPQH

j_gene: TRBJ1-1
v_gene: TRBV29-1
CDR3aa: SVNRATEAF

j_gene: TRBJ2-1
v_gene: TRBV30
CDR3aa: AWVGGREEQF

j_gene: TRBJ2-2
v_gene: TRBV7-2
CDR3aa: ASSPGTSELF

j_gene: TRBJ1-2
v_gene: TRBV6-5
CDR3aa: ASRSTGLDTGGYT